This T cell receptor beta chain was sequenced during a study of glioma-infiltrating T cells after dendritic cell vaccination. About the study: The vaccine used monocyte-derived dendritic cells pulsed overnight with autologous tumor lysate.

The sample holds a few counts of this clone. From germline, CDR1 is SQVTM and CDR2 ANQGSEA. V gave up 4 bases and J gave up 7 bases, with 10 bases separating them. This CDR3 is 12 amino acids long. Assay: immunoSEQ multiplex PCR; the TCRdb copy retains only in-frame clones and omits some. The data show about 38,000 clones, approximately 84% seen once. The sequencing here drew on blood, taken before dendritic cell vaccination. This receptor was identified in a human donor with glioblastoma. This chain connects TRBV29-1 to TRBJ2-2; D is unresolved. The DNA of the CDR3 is TGCAGCGTTGTGACCCTAGGCGGGGAGCTGTTTTTT. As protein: CSVVTLGGELFF.